The 2 T cell receptor beta chains listed next were all sequenced from one sample in a study of T cells in Graves' hyperthyroidism and ophthalmopathy. Amplification of TCR beta CDR3 regions was performed using RNA transcripts as template. An initial round of RT-PCR targeting the TCR CDR3 relied on the HTBI primer set. A single record per CDR3 protein comes from TCRdb applying MiXCR to the multiplex PCR reads. The repertoire holds around 600,000 distinct CDR3 sequences, with approximately 15% as singletons. The specimen sequenced was blood. These receptors came from a woman aged 40 to 50 with Graves' ophthalmopathy.

This clonotype was detected only a few times. The chain links TRBV6-1 to TRBJ2-5, with D perhaps matching TRBD1 or TRBD2 (5 bases each). Trimming stripped 10 bases from V and 3 bases from J, with 15 bases between. This CDR3 spans 13 amino acids. Germline assignment: CDR1 MNHNS and CDR2 SASEGT. The CDR3 loop is CATRDGPKETQYF. Here the CDR3 DNA reads TGTGCCACCCGGGACGGGCCCAAAGAGACCCAGTACTTC.

J is TRBJ2-2 and V is TRBV6-1; 8 bases are shared with TRBD2. With 4 bases clipped from V and 3 bases from J, the junction kept 4 bases outside the gene matches. From germline, CDR1 is MNHNS and CDR2 SASEGT. The CDR3 is 15 residues long. DNA for the CDR3: TGTGCCAGCAGTGCCTCGGGGGGGGACACCGGGGAGCTGTTTTTT. This sequence encodes CASSASGGDTGELFF.